This T cell receptor beta chain comes out of a study of T cells after yellow fever vaccination (dated 2019 in TCRdb). The study in broad terms: The SMART-Seq v4 Ultra Low Input RNA kit was used to prepare libraries from fractions with low cell numbers. Blood was collected at multiple timepoints before and after primary and secondary immunization, and bulk PBMC replicates and cell subsets were isolated. Bulk TCR alpha and beta repertoires were sequenced longitudinally to track T-cell clones before and after primary and booster YFV17D yellow fever vaccination. The cohort comprised two healthy male donors, one aged 18 to 29 and one aged 30 to 40 years.

The CDR3 goes from the cysteine to the phenylalanine over 13 residues. Only the CDR3 DNA stays, 39 bases, in frame from base 1. CDR1 and CDR2 (DFQATT, SNEGSKA) derive from the germline V gene (reference sequence). V and J are trimmed by 6 bases and 2 bases, and the gene matches miss 5 bases of the junction. The paper's findings and limits, for the study overall: After the booster, most of the clones that had expanded following primary vaccination were detected again (almost 98% of CD4 and around 90% of CD8), which suggests that memory was broadly maintained. The secondary T-cell response was found to be weaker but faster than the primary response, with a peak reached on day 5 rather than on day 15. The study included only a couple of donors, which limits how far the findings can be generalized. Computational filtering was required because FACS-sorted repertoires could contain abundant contaminating clonotypes from the bulk population. A small fraction of clonotypes showed up in both the CD4 and CD8 compartments, probably as a result of convergent recombination.

This clonotype was detected only a few times. Its binding antigen is unknown. Base qualities are missing; no much larger clone stands one base away. The sample's treatment or condition, from its label and the paper: live attenuated yellow fever vaccine strain. At each blood-draw timepoint, two biological replicates of bulk PBMCs were collected. A standard Ficoll-Paque protocol was used to isolate PBMCs from peripheral blood. RNA was extracted with TriZol from bulk PBMCs, CD4 and CD8 fractions, and dextramer-positive and dextramer-negative fractions. TCR cDNA was synthesized by 5'RACE template switching, which introduced a universal primer site and unique molecular identifiers. cDNA synthesis was primed from both the TCR alpha and TCR beta constant segments. Libraries were amplified in two PCR steps, with sample barcodes and sequencing adapters added in the second step. Sequencing of libraries was performed on Illumina HiSeq 2500 (2x100 bp) or NovaSeq (2x150 bp). The original pipeline was this. MIGEC was used to demultiplex reads and collapse the reads into UMI consensus sequences, and MiXCR was used for V(D)J alignment. Clonotypes responding to the vaccine were identified with edgeR on replicate PBMC samples, with the criteria of FDR below 0.01 and a log2 fold change above 5 up to day 15. Each bulk clonotype received a CD4 or CD8 identity based on whether the sequenced CD4 or CD8 repertoire contained that clonotype at higher abundance. TCRdb reprocessing: public reads trimmed at Q25 with fastp, clones called with MiXCR, in-frame beta chains kept. Here each entry gathers all rows of one CDR3 protein and keeps the most common genes and DNA. TCRdb, not the authors, supplied the V and J calls. Present in this sample are hundreds of thousands of distinct CDR3 sequences, around 12% of which were seen just once. Of the sample, under 15% falls within the top ten clones.

The origin of this receptor is a man aged 25 to 40 who received the YFV17D yellow fever vaccine. The chain was built from TRBV20-1 and TRBJ2-5; 8 bases in the middle match TRBD1. The material sequenced was PBMCs, taken on the day of the yellow fever booster vaccination. The bases read TGCAGTGCAAACGACAGGGGTCAAGAGACCCAGTACTTC. Its protein product is CSANDRGQETQYF.